The 23 T cell receptor beta chains presented below share a single source sample, sequenced in a study of T-cell reconstitution after alpha-beta-depleted transplantation in children. The TCRbeta library was prepared with unique molecular identifiers. One entry per CDR3 protein, called by TCRdb with MiXCR from the PCR reads. Of about 300,000 distinct CDR3 sequences in the sample, around 10% were seen once. The sample consisted of PBMCs, taken before TCRalphabeta/CD19-depleted stem cell transplant. The receptors stem from a boy under two years old with acute myeloid leukemia, due to receive a stem cell transplant.

The chain links TRBV20-1 to TRBJ1-5; tentatively, D is TRBD1 (6 bases). Trimming cost V 5 bases and J 5 bases, with 16 bases left between them. The CDR3 runs to 14 residues. CDR1 DFQATT and CDR2 SNEGSKA come from the germline V gene (reference sequence). The CDR3, as DNA: TGCAGTGCTTCCCGGACAGCTCTCCATCAGCCCCAGCATTTT. Protein: CSASRTALHQPQHF.

In this sample, this clonotype turned up many times. The chain is built from TRBV29-1 and TRBJ2-5, with D hard to call. V was cut by 4 bases and J by 4 bases, with 10 bases left in between. Germline values: CDR1 SQVTM, CDR2 ANQGSEA. This CDR3 has 12 residues. The CDR3 loop is CSVVAPGETQYF. The CDR3 DNA reads TGCAGCGTTGTCGCACCTGGAGAGACCCAGTACTTC. Using reference TRBV29-1 and TRBJ2-5 for the parts outside the CDR3, the full variable domain is SAVISQKPSRDICQRGTSLTIQCQVDSQVTMMFWYRQQPGQSLTLIATANQGSEATYESGFVIDKFPISRPNLTFSTLTVSNMSPEDSSIYLCSVVAPGETQYFGPGTRLLVL.

The sample holds many counts of this clonotype. The chain uses TRBV20-1 and TRBJ2-3; 7 bases fit TRBD2. V lost 3 bases, J lost 3 bases, and 6 bases stayed unmatched. CDR3 size: 14 residues. The germline V gene encodes CDR1 DFQATT and CDR2 SNEGSKA (reference sequence). CDR3 sequence reads: CSARLRLATDTQYF. The DNA of the CDR3 is TGCAGTGCTAGGTTGCGACTAGCAACAGATACGCAGTATTTT.

The chain combines TRBV20-1 with TRBJ1-4; 9 bases line up with TRBD1. The CDR3 sequence is 13 residues long. Trimming at V came to 7 bases and at J to 5 bases, leaving 5 bases not matched to a gene. Germline V gene data show CDR1 as DFQATT and CDR2 as SNEGSKA (reference sequence). The CDR3 sequence is CSVTGTGNEKLFF. CDR3 DNA: TGCAGTGTCACCGGGACAGGGAATGAAAAACTGTTTTTT.

At least ten counts were recorded for this clonotype. The rearrangement links TRBV7-9 to TRBJ2-3; D gene unclear. V lost 2 bases, J lost 3 bases, and 9 bases lay in between. The CDR3 has 14 amino acids. Looked up from germline, CDR1 is SEHNR and CDR2 is FQNEAQ (reference sequence). This CDR3 is CASSLQGGTDTQYF. CDR3 bases: TGTGCCAGCAGCTTACAAGGCGGAACAGATACGCAGTATTTT.

This clonotype was detected ten times or more. CDR3 nucleotides: TGTGCCAGCAGTCCGGACGGCTATGGCTACACCTTC. This sequence encodes CASSPDGYGYTF. This chain uses TRBV12-3 or TRBV12-4 with TRBJ1-2; D gene unclear. The V and J ends lost 5 bases and 4 bases respectively, with 8 bases between them. The CDR3 totals 12 residues.

This clonotype appeared many times. The chain has TRBV29-1 and TRBJ1-1, with 8 bases lining up with TRBD1. The V gene's germline CDR1 is SQVTM and CDR2 ANQGSEA. The CDR3 covers 13 residues. J lost 4 bases, V lost 6 bases, and 7 bases had no gene match. CDR3 DNA: TGCAGCGTCACGACAGGGGTGGGCACTGAAGCTTTCTTT. This codes for CSVTTGVGTEAFF.

This clonotype was found many times. The chain carries TRBV29-1 and TRBJ2-7, with a weak D call TRBD2 (6 bases). CDR3 length: 11 residues. The V gene lost 7 bases and the J gene lost 9 bases, with 16 bases spanning the gap. Germline V gene lookup returns CDR1 SQVTM and CDR2 ANQGSEA. CDR3 residues: CSGRGGGVQYF. DNA of the CDR3: TGCAGCGGGCGGGGTGGTGGGGTGCAGTACTTC.

This clonotype was found many times. CDR3 in DNA: TGTGCCAGCAGTGAAGCTGGGACAGGCCCTACAGATACGCAGTATTTT. Translation: CASSEAGTGPTDTQYF. V and J are TRBV6-1 and TRBJ2-3; TRBD1 agrees at 8 bases. CDR1 is MNHNS and CDR2 is SASEGT in the germline V gene. This CDR3 has 16 amino acids. J was trimmed by 3 bases and V by 0 bases; bases with no gene match: 5.

This clonotype was seen ten or more times. The chain links TRBV11-1 to TRBJ2-1, with 7 nucleotides matching TRBD1. The trim removed 1 base at V and 7 bases at J, leaving 7 bases unmatched. Germline V gene sequence: CDR1 SGHAT, CDR2 FQDESV (reference sequence). CDR3 size: 15 residues. The CDR3 is CASSLVGQRKNEQFF. The CDR3 nucleotides read TGTGCCAGCAGCTTAGTGGGACAGCGCAAGAATGAGCAGTTCTTC.

This clonotype showed up many times. The V and J genes are TRBV6-4 and TRBJ2-6; no clear D gene. The CDR3 is 13 amino acids. Germline V gene lookup returns CDR1 MRHNA and CDR2 SNTAGT. Trimming cost V 6 bases and J 2 bases, with 5 bases left between them. The CDR3 spells CASRAPGANVLTF. CDR3 DNA: TGTGCCAGCAGGGCCCCTGGGGCCAACGTCCTGACTTTC.

The table lists this clonotype with a few counts. The chain uses TRBV19 and TRBJ2-3; the D call may be TRBD1 or TRBD2 (6 bases each). This CDR3 is 16 amino acids long. Germline CDR1 is LNHDA and CDR2 is SQIVND (reference sequence). V gave up 1 base and J gave up 0 bases, with 11 bases separating them. The CDR3, as DNA: TGTGCCAGTAGTATAGCGACCGGGGGCAGCACAGATACGCAGTATTTT. This gives the protein CASSIATGGSTDTQYF.

This clonotype has only a few counts. The gene calls are TRBV6-5 and TRBJ2-1; 8 bases are shared with TRBD2. This CDR3 is built from 15 residues. V shed 2 bases and J 5 bases; nucleotides not matched to a gene: 5. The V gene's germline CDR1 is MNHEY and CDR2 SVGAGI. Here the CDR3 DNA reads TGTGCCAGCAGTTACAATGCGGGGGGCAACAATGAGCAGTTCTTC. Translation gives CASSYNAGGNNEQFF.

Many counts were recorded for this clonotype. The rearrangement links TRBV6-5 to TRBJ2-3; D is possibly TRBD2 (5 bases). Trimming took 0 bases from V and 6 from J, leaving 13 bases between them. Germline CDR1 is MNHEY and CDR2 is SVGAGI. The CDR3 runs to 15 residues. The CDR3 DNA follows: TGTGCCAGCAGTTACTCGGCGGGCATGGGGGATACGCAGTATTTT. As protein: CASSYSAGMGDTQYF.

Comment on this clonotype: Since a much larger clone is just one base distant, this may be a read error. The CDR3 DNA follows: TGTGCCAGCAGGAGGGCCGGGGCTGAAGCTTTCTTT. Translating gives CASRRAGAEAFF. V usage is TRBV2 and J usage is TRBJ1-1, with unresolved D. The CDR3 totals 12 residues. Germline V gene sequence: CDR1 SNHLY, CDR2 FYNNEI. The V and J ends lost 6 bases and 6 bases respectively, with 11 bases between them.

This clonotype was counted at least ten times. The J gene is TRBJ2-2, the V gene TRBV5-6, with D maybe TRBD2 (5 bases). Between the trimmed V and J ends, which lost 4 bases and 3 bases, there was a span of 16 bases. Per the germline V gene, CDR1 is SGHDT and CDR2 is YYEEEE. The CDR3 spans 16 residues. CDR3 in DNA: TGTGCCAGCAGCCCTCGGGGTAGGAGATACACCGGGGAGCTGTTTTTT. Its translation: CASSPRGRRYTGELFF.

This rearrangement joins TRBV28 to TRBJ2-7, with D perhaps TRBD1 (5 bases). Trimming removed 3 bases at V and 2 bases at J, with 11 bases between. The length of the CDR3 is 14 residues. The germline gives CDR1 MDHEN, CDR2 SYDVKM. The chain's CDR3 is CASSFGDRAYEQYF. CDR3 sequence (DNA): TGTGCCAGCAGTTTTGGTGACAGAGCCTACGAGCAGTACTTC.

The chain combines TRBV10-3 with TRBJ2-1, with a tentative D call TRBD2 (6 bases). The CDR3 has 16 amino acids. Germline V gene lookup returns CDR1 ENHRY and CDR2 SYGVKD. The V gene lost 3 bases and the J gene lost 6 bases, with 18 bases spanning the gap. CDR3 residues: CAISDSGGDMVNEQFF. The CDR3 nucleotides read TGTGCCATCAGTGACTCGGGCGGGGATATGGTCAATGAGCAGTTCTTC.

The chain links TRBV7-8 to TRBJ1-6; D ambiguous. Germline CDR1 SGHVS, CDR2 FQNEAQ. This CDR3 spans 14 amino acids. Trimming left V 2 bases short and J 7 bases short, with 9 bases between. The CDR3 here is CASSLRGWNSPLHF. In DNA, the CDR3 is TGTGCCAGCAGCTTAAGAGGGTGGAATTCACCCCTCCACTTT. The full variable domain, completed using reference TRBV7-8 and TRBJ1-6, is GAGVSQSPRYKVAKRGQDVALRCDPISGHVSLFWYQQALGQGPEFLTYFQNEAQLDKSGLPSDRFFAERPEGSVSTLKIQRTQQEDSAVYLCASSLRGWNSPLHFGNGTRLTVT.

This clonotype was counted ten times or more. The chain uses TRBV5-1 and TRBJ2-7; perhaps TRBD1 as D (7 bases). CDR1 and CDR2 from the germline V gene are SGHRS and YFSETQ. V was clipped by 4 bases and J by 2 bases, with 19 bases between them. The CDR3 totals 16 residues. CDR3 sequence: CASSIGVAGQPYEQYF. The CDR3, as DNA: TGCGCCAGCAGCATTGGGGTGGCGGGACAGCCCTACGAGCAGTACTTC.

There are a few counts of this clonotype. The rearrangement uses TRBV7-6 and TRBJ2-7; D possibly corresponds to TRBD2 (5 bases). With 5 bases removed from V and 5 bases from J, the gap between germline ends came to 19 bases. The CDR3 is 15 amino acids. Germline CDR1 SGHVS, CDR2 FNYEAQ. CDR3 in DNA: TGTGCCAGCAGCACCACCCGGGAACAAATCGACGAGCAGTACTTC. It yields the protein CASSTTREQIDEQYF.

This clonotype was recorded at least ten times. One end of the junction is discordant with germline, which a read error may explain. This chain links TRBV6-1 with TRBJ2-4; D gene ambiguous. This CDR3 is built from 13 residues. Germline V CDR1 and CDR2: MNHNS, SASEGT. The CDR3 reads CASSLTGKDIQYF. CDR3 nucleotide sequence: TGTGCCAGCAGCTTGACGGGCAAAGACATTCAGTACTTC.

The rearrangement joins TRBV19 to TRBJ2-7; D could derive from TRBD1 or TRBD2 (5 bases each). The CDR3 sequence is 13 residues long. Trimming removed 6 bases at V and 5 bases at J, with 14 bases between. Germline V gene sequence: CDR1 LNHDA, CDR2 SQIVND (reference sequence). The CDR3 reads CASRGTSGHEQYF. DNA for the CDR3: TGTGCCAGTAGGGGGACCTCCGGGCACGAGCAGTACTTC.